The TCR beta chain described here comes from a study of blood T cell repertoires in COVID-19. About the research overall: The analysed material was cDNA or gDNA that came from T cells, B-cell-depleted T cells, or PBMCs.

This table comes from immunoSEQ multiplex PCR, and its TCRdb copy is limited to in-frame clones, with some not included. The sample contains around 56,000 clones, approximately 89% of which appear only once. Germline V lookup: CDR1 SEHNR, CDR2 FQNEAQ (reference sequence). Trimming cost V 5 bases and J 8 bases, with 15 bases left between them. The CDR3 contains 13 residues. This clonotype was sampled from a man aged 55 to 70 with active or convalescent COVID-19. The chain uses TRBV7-9 and TRBJ1-2; D may be TRBD1 (6 bases). What was sequenced was peripheral blood. The CDR3, as DNA: TGTGCCAGCAGCCCCACGGGGGGCGCAGGCTACACCTTC. This encodes CASSPTGGAGYTF. The variable domain in full, with the rest retrieved from reference TRBV7-9 and TRBJ1-2, is DTGVSQNPRHKITKRGQNVTFRCDPISEHNRLYWYRQTLGQGPEFLTYFQNEAQLEKSRLLSDRFSAERPKGSFSTLEIQRTEQGDSAMYLCASSPTGGAGYTFGSGTRLTVV.